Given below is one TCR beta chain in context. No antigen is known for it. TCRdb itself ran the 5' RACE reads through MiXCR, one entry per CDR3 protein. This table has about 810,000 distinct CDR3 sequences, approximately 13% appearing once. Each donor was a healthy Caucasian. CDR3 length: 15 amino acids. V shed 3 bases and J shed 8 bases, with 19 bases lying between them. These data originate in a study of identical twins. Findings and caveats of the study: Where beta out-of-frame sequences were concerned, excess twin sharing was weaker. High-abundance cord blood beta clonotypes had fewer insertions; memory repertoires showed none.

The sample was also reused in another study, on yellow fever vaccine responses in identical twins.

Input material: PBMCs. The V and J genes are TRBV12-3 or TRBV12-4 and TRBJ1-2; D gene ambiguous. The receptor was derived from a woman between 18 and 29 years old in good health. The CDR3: CASSFNLWAVGGYTF. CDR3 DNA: TGTGCCAGCAGTTTTAACTTGTGGGCGGTAGGCGGCTACACCTTC.